A single sample is the source of the 25 T cell receptor beta chains below, sequenced in a study of OX40 agonist ivuxolimab in advanced cancers. Only in-frame clones appear in the TCRdb table, and some are missing; sequencing was by immunoSEQ multiplex PCR. Here the sample spans 80,000 or so clones, roughly 87% being singletons. The material was CD4+ or CD8+ T cells sorted from blood, obtained in a trial of the OX40 agonist ivuxolimab. Receptors were obtained from an adult with an advanced solid tumor such as melanoma, head and neck, liver or kidney cancer.

The V call is TRBV11-1, the J call TRBJ2-7; TRBD2 aligns across 9 bases. The CDR3 loop spans 15 amino acids. The germline V gene encodes CDR1 SGHAT and CDR2 FQDESV (reference sequence). The J segment lost 3 bases and the V segment lost 5 bases, leaving 8 bases of the junction unmatched. The CDR3 region is CASSARLAESYEQYF. CDR3 DNA: TGTGCCAGCAGCGCCCGACTAGCGGAGAGCTACGAGCAGTACTTC.

This clone was counted once. This chain links TRBV19 with TRBJ2-7; 8 bases agree with TRBD1. The germline V gene encodes CDR1 LNHDA and CDR2 SQIVND (reference sequence). CDR3 length: 15 amino acids. The J segment lost 0 bases and the V segment lost 7 bases, leaving 8 bases of the junction unmatched. The CDR3 reads CASTQDRAYSYEQYF. DNA for the CDR3: TGTGCCAGTACTCAGGACAGGGCCTACTCCTACGAGCAGTACTTC. The full variable domain, rest sourced from reference TRBV19 and TRBJ2-7, is DGGITQSPKYLFRKEGQNVTLSCEQNLNHDAMYWYRQDPGQGLRLIYYSQIVNDFQKGDIAEGYSVSREKKESFPLTVTSAQKNPTAFYLCASTQDRAYSYEQYFGPGTRLTVT.

This chain links TRBV19 with TRBJ2-2; D is uncertain. From germline, CDR1 is LNHDA and CDR2 SQIVND (reference sequence). The CDR3 runs 12 residues. V lost 6 bases and J 3 bases, leaving 5 bases between the germline ends. CDR3 residues: CASRHDTGELFF. In nucleotides, the CDR3 is TGTGCCAGTAGACACGACACCGGGGAGCTGTTTTTT. Together with reference TRBV19 and TRBJ2-2, the CDR3 gives the full variable domain: DGGITQSPKYLFRKEGQNVTLSCEQNLNHDAMYWYRQDPGQGLRLIYYSQIVNDFQKGDIAEGYSVSREKKESFPLTVTSAQKNPTAFYLCASRHDTGELFFGEGSRLTVL.

The chain employs TRBV23-1 and TRBJ1-2, with D unclear. TRBV23-1 is an open reading frame whose function is uncertain. This CDR3 spans 13 amino acids. V was clipped by 8 bases and J by 4 bases, with 14 bases between them. Written as DNA, the CDR3 is TGCGCCAGCCAAAGCCCCCGGGTCTATGGCTACACCTTC. Translating it yields CASQSPRVYGYTF.

The chain carries TRBV11-2 and TRBJ1-1; no reliable D call. Germline V CDR1 and CDR2: SGHAT, FQNNGV. The CDR3 covers 13 residues. The V end was cut by 1 base, the J end by 8 bases, with 11 bases between. CDR3 DNA sequence: TGTGCCAGCAGCTTAGGAGTCAGGTCGGAAGCTTTCTTT. It specifies CASSLGVRSEAFF.

The chain joins TRBV29-1 to TRBJ2-1; 14 positions match TRBD2. J was trimmed by 1 base and V by 7 bases; bases with no gene match: 12. The CDR3 contains 18 residues. Germline CDR1 and CDR2: SQVTM and ANQGSEA. DNA of the CDR3: TGCAGCGCTTTTGGGACTAGCGGGAGCCCCCCATCCTACAATGAGCAGTTCTTC. Protein sequence: CSAFGTSGSPPSYNEQFF.

The rearrangement links TRBV7-9 to TRBJ2-5, with D hard to call. The ends were cut back, 5 bases at V and 2 bases at J, with 6 bases in the middle. The CDR3 runs 12 residues. Germline V gives CDR1 SEHNR, CDR2 FQNEAQ (reference sequence). The DNA for the CDR3 is TGTGCCAGCAGCCCAAATCAAGAGACCCAGTACTTC. This encodes CASSPNQETQYF.

The rearrangement uses TRBV7-2 and TRBJ2-7; possibly TRBD1 or TRBD2 for D (5 bases each). The CDR3 runs 15 residues. Trimming pared 6 bases from V and 3 bases from J, leaving 18 bases between. CDR1 and CDR2 (germline): SGHTA, FQGNSA. CDR3 residues: CASRAYGTEYYEQYF. The CDR3 nucleotides read TGTGCCAGCAGGGCCTACGGGACCGAATACTACGAGCAGTACTTC.

Remarks on this clone: One end of the junction is discordant with germline, which a read error may explain. This rearrangement joins TRBV7-2 to TRBJ2-7, with 13 bases aligning to TRBD2. The CDR3 totals 15 residues. Germline V gene data show CDR1 as SGHTA and CDR2 as FQGNSA. CDR3 in amino acids: CASSLDRTSGSPANF. The CDR3 DNA reads TGTGCCAGCAGCTTAGACCGGACTAGCGGGAGCCCTGCGAACTTC.

The chain combines TRBV7-9 with TRBJ1-2, with a weak D call TRBD1 (5 bases). Trimming left V 4 bases short and J 0 bases short, with 12 bases between. CDR1 is SEHNR and CDR2 is FQNEAQ in the germline V gene (reference sequence). The CDR3 contains 15 residues. CDR3 protein: CASSSRDLTNYGYTF. DNA of the CDR3: TGTGCCAGCAGCTCCCGGGACTTGACTAACTATGGCTACACCTTC.

V is TRBV9 and J is TRBJ2-2, with D perhaps TRBD2 (5 bases). Germline loops: CDR1 SGDLS, CDR2 YYNGEE. The CDR3 has 14 amino acids. With 4 bases removed from V and 6 bases from J, the gap between germline ends came to 13 bases. The CDR3 region has the DNA TGTGCCAGCAGCATAACTACGGAGGCCGGGGAGCTGTTTTTT. Translation gives CASSITTEAGELFF.

The J gene is TRBJ2-3, the V gene TRBV7-2; tentative D call: TRBD2 (6 bases). V lost 3 bases, J lost 1 base, and 11 bases lay in between. Germline CDR1 and CDR2: SGHTA and FQGNSA. The CDR3 is 15 residues long. The CDR3 region is CASSFGGAGTDTQYF. The CDR3, as DNA: TGTGCCAGCAGCTTTGGAGGGGCAGGCACAGATACGCAGTATTTT.

V usage is TRBV5-5 and J usage is TRBJ1-2; 8 bases are shared with TRBD1. J lost 8 bases, V lost 0 bases, and 3 bases had no gene match. The germline V gene encodes CDR1 SGHKS and CDR2 YYEKEE (reference sequence). This CDR3 comprises 13 residues. The chain's CDR3 is CASSLARGHGYTF. The CDR3 coding sequence is TGTGCCAGCAGCTTGGCCAGGGGGCACGGCTACACCTTC.

V usage is TRBV19 and J usage is TRBJ1-4; weak D call: TRBD1 (5 bases). Germline CDR1 is LNHDA and CDR2 is SQIVND (reference sequence). This CDR3 region has 16 residues. Trimming cost V 5 bases and J 5 bases, with 18 bases left between them. In DNA, the CDR3 is TGTGCCAGTAGTCCCAGAGGAGGGGCGGGCAATGAAAAACTGTTTTTT. Protein product: CASSPRGGAGNEKLFF.

The V call is TRBV28, the J call TRBJ1-4; 7 bases align to TRBD1. CDR3 length: 15 amino acids. V lost 6 bases to trimming and J lost 3 bases; unmatched junction nucleotides: 7. The germline CDR1 and CDR2 sequences are MDHEN and SYDVKM. CDR3 DNA: TGTGCCAGCAGAACCCCGGGACAGCCTAATGAAAAACTGTTTTTT. This encodes CASRTPGQPNEKLFF.

The V and J genes are TRBV5-6 and TRBJ1-2; D not certain. Germline CDR1 SGHDT, CDR2 YYEEEE. V lost 0 bases and J 8 bases, leaving 8 bases between the germline ends. The CDR3 is made up of 12 amino acids. The DNA of the CDR3 is TGTGCCAGCAGCTTGGTCTCGAGGGGCTACACCTTC. This codes for CASSLVSRGYTF.

The gene calls are TRBV27 and TRBJ2-7; D uncertain. The V gene's germline CDR1 is MNHEY and CDR2 SMNVEV (reference sequence). This CDR3 contains 14 residues. The germline V and J ends were trimmed by 2 bases and 1 base, with 9 bases remaining between them. The CDR3 spells CASSLRWRSYEQYF. The CDR3 bases are TGTGCCAGCAGTTTAAGGTGGAGATCCTACGAGCAGTACTTC.

The chain carries TRBV6-1 and TRBJ1-2, with 12 bases that match TRBD1. The length of the CDR3 is 15 residues. Germline loops: CDR1 MNHNS, CDR2 SASEGT. Germline trimming cut 4 bases from V and 5 bases from J; bases unmatched to any gene: 5. The CDR3 DNA follows: TGTGCCAGCAGTGTAGGGACAGGGGGCTGGTATGGCTACACCTTC. Its translation: CASSVGTGGWYGYTF.

The chain employs TRBV5-4 and TRBJ2-6; D is undetermined. V lost 4 bases to trimming and J lost 3 bases, with 14 bases between them. Germline values: CDR1 SGHNT, CDR2 YYREEE (reference sequence). The length of the CDR3 is 16 residues. The CDR3 loop is CASSLDRPRGANVLTF. CDR3 DNA: TGTGCCAGCAGCCTGGACCGGCCCCGTGGGGCCAACGTCCTGACTTTC.

There are a few counts of this clone. The rearrangement joins TRBV4-2 to TRBJ2-2, with TRBD2 identical over 13 bases. From germline, CDR1 is LGHNA and CDR2 YNFKEQ. The CDR3 length is 15 residues. J lost 6 bases, V lost 4 bases, and 2 bases had no gene match. CDR3 loop: CASSRGLAGAGELFF. The CDR3 coding sequence is TGTGCCAGCAGCCGAGGACTAGCGGGAGCCGGGGAGCTGTTTTTT.

The V gene is TRBV7-2, the J gene TRBJ1-1, with unresolved D. V was shortened by 3 bases and J by 3 bases, with 11 bases between the two germline ends. Germline V gene sequence: CDR1 SGHTA, CDR2 FQGNSA. The CDR3 totals 14 residues. The CDR3 region is CASSLGVLDTEAFF. CDR3 coding DNA: TGTGCCAGCAGCTTGGGAGTACTAGACACTGAAGCTTTCTTT.

The V and J genes are TRBV6-1 and TRBJ1-5, with 7 bases that match TRBD1. Germline values: CDR1 MNHNS, CDR2 SASEGT. This CDR3 has 17 amino acids. With V trimmed by 2 bases and J by 0 bases, 7 bases remained unmatched. CDR3 protein: CASSELEGAYSNQPQHF. The CDR3 nucleotides read TGTGCCAGCAGTGAATTGGAGGGGGCTTATAGCAATCAGCCCCAGCATTTT.

The count of this clone is one. The chain links TRBV28 to TRBJ1-3, with 8 bases identical to TRBD1. The germline V gene has CDR1 MDHEN and CDR2 SYDVKM. Trimming cost V 8 bases and J 2 bases; bases outside gene matches: 5. The CDR3 spans 14 residues. The CDR3 is CASRNRGTGNTIYF. The CDR3 DNA reads as TGTGCCAGCCGGAACAGGGGGACTGGAAACACCATATATTTT.

The V gene is TRBV5-5, the J gene TRBJ2-3; D call uncertain. The CDR3 has 13 amino acids. V lost 4 bases and J 1 base, leaving 7 bases between the germline ends. The germline gives CDR1 SGHKS, CDR2 YYEKEE (reference sequence). The CDR3: CASSLRRTDTQYF. The CDR3 DNA sequence: TGTGCCAGCAGCCTCCGTCGCACAGATACGCAGTATTTT.

The chain has TRBV6-5 and TRBJ2-6; D not resolved. CDR3 length: 14 residues. Trimming removed 6 bases from V and 0 bases from J, with 6 bases in between. Germline values: CDR1 MNHEY, CDR2 SVGAGI. This chain's CDR3 is CASRRRSGANVLTF. The CDR3 bases are TGTGCCAGCAGGCGTCGCTCTGGGGCCAACGTCCTGACTTTC.